One T cell receptor (beta chain) is described in this entry. Its antigen is not identified. Measured with immunoSEQ multiplex PCR; TCRdb has only the in-frame clones, and not every one. Among approximately 220,000 clones listed, approximately 80% were seen once. This entry belongs to a study of cytomegalovirus exposure and HLA in healthy donors. Broader study findings: Confirmation was obtained in vitro that a few CMV-associated chains are specific for CMV antigens. Rare sequences made up most TCRs, while some public TCRs were found in many donors. Associated with cytomegalovirus, according to the listing, were some 180 TCR beta chains.

The CDR3 contains 13 residues. V gave up 9 bases and J gave up 5 bases; unmatched junction bases: 7. Germline V lookup: CDR1 SGHRS, CDR2 YFSETQ. This clonotype was obtained from a young woman in good health and CMV-seropositive. The chain couples TRBV5-1 to TRBJ2-1; 8 nucleotides agree with TRBD2. Sequencing was done on a sample of PBMCs. The CDR3, as DNA: TGCGCCACACGGGAGGGCCTGAACAATGAGCAGTTCTTC. Amino acid sequence: CATREGLNNEQFF.